The 30 T cell receptor beta chains given below trace back to one sample, sequenced in a study of CD8 T cells in Susac syndrome. Random hexamers were used to reverse transcribe roughly 0.5 to 1 ug of RNA. One entry per CDR3 protein, called by TCRdb with MiXCR from the immunoSEQ multiplex PCR reads. Of about 240,000 distinct CDR3 sequences detected, 90% to 97% appear once; the ten largest clones hold approximately 0.1%. Source material: CD4+ T cells from PBMCs. Receptor source: a human donor with Susac syndrome.

The chain couples TRBV27 to TRBJ2-1; the D gene could be TRBD1 or TRBD2 (5 bases each). Per germline, CDR1 MNHEY and CDR2 SMNVEV (reference sequence). The ends were cut back, 2 bases at V and 8 bases at J, with 13 bases in the middle. This CDR3 has 14 amino acids. CDR3 DNA sequence: TGTGCCAGCAGTTTAAGGCAGGGACCGTATGAGCAGTTCTTC. It is translated as CASSLRQGPYEQFF.

The rearrangement joins TRBV2 to TRBJ2-2, with D hard to call. Trimming took 3 bases from V and 4 from J, leaving 6 bases between them. The CDR3 is 13 residues long. Germline V gives CDR1 SNHLY, CDR2 FYNNEI. In DNA form, the CDR3 reads TGTGCCAGCAGTGACATCCCCACCGGGGAGCTGTTTTTT. As protein: CASSDIPTGELFF.

This chain joins TRBV10-3 and TRBJ2-6; 10 nucleotides match TRBD1. The CDR3 has 18 residues. The trim removed 3 bases at V and 2 bases at J, leaving 7 bases unmatched. The germline V gene has CDR1 ENHRY and CDR2 SYGVKD. CDR3 nucleotides: TGTGCCATCAGTGATTTGGGACAGGGGTCGACTGGGGCCAACGTCCTGACTTTC. This translates into CAISDLGQGSTGANVLTF.

The chain employs TRBV7-9 and TRBJ2-2; D may be TRBD1 or TRBD2 (6 bases each). V was pared by 1 base and J by 2 bases, with 8 bases between. CDR1 SEHNR and CDR2 FQNEAQ come from the germline V gene (reference sequence). This CDR3 is built from 15 residues. CDR3 nucleotides: TGTGCCAGCAGCTTAGGGGGGGCAAACACCGGGGAGCTGTTTTTT. Its protein is CASSLGGANTGELFF.

CDR3 nucleotides: TGCAGTGCTAGGGGAATGGGATTACCTCACTATGGCTACACCTTC. Translation gives CSARGMGLPHYGYTF. The rearrangement joins TRBV20-1 to TRBJ1-2; D is uncertain. CDR3 length: 15 residues. The ends were cut back, 3 bases at V and 3 bases at J, with 17 bases in the middle. The germline V gene encodes CDR1 DFQATT and CDR2 SNEGSKA (reference sequence).

The chain uses TRBV7-3 and TRBJ1-1; D might be TRBD1 (5 bases). This CDR3 has 15 residues. Germline V gives CDR1 SGHTA, CDR2 FQGTGA. V shed 5 bases and J shed 4 bases, with 17 bases lying between them. The CDR3 DNA reads TGTGCCAGCAGCACCTCCGGGACTTGGGGCACTGAAGCTTTCTTT. Translated: CASSTSGTWGTEAFF.

The rearrangement uses TRBV28 and TRBJ1-5, with 7 bases identical to TRBD1. With V trimmed by 3 bases and J by 2 bases, 7 bases remained unmatched. This CDR3 comprises 16 residues. Germline CDR1 MDHEN, CDR2 SYDVKM. CDR3 region: CASSFPLTGGNQPQHF. The CDR3 DNA is TGTGCCAGCAGTTTCCCTCTAACAGGGGGCAATCAGCCCCAGCATTTT.

The gene calls are TRBV5-1 and TRBJ1-2; perhaps TRBD1 as D (6 bases). From germline, CDR1 is SGHRS and CDR2 YFSETQ. The CDR3 loop spans 11 amino acids. Trimming took 6 bases from V and 7 from J, leaving 10 bases between them. The CDR3 region has the DNA TGCGCCAGCACCGGGGGGGCTGGCTACACCTTC. Translation: CASTGGAGYTF.

The chain is built from TRBV3-1 and TRBJ2-2; tentatively, D is TRBD2 (5 bases). Germline lookup yields CDR1 LGHDT and CDR2 YNNKEL (reference sequence). The CDR3 runs to 16 residues. V gave up 1 base and J gave up 4 bases, with 13 bases separating them. CDR3 nucleotides: TGTGCCAGCAGCCAAGTAACCGGACTGCCCACCGGGGAGCTGTTTTTT. Translated, it gives CASSQVTGLPTGELFF.

V usage is TRBV29-1 and J usage is TRBJ2-7, with unresolved D. In germline, CDR1 is SQVTM, CDR2 ANQGSEA. Trimming cost V 3 bases and J 3 bases, with 6 bases left between them. CDR3 size: 11 residues. The CDR3 DNA reads TGCAGCGTTGATGATATCTACGAGCAGTACTTC. It encodes CSVDDIYEQYF.

J is TRBJ2-1 and V is TRBV29-1, with D possibly being TRBD1 (6 bases). V was cut by 8 bases and J by 5 bases, with 16 bases left in between. Germline CDR1 and CDR2: SQVTM and ANQGSEA. This CDR3 spans 13 amino acids. CDR3 residues: CSSRTAFDNEQFF. CDR3 nucleotide sequence: TGCAGCTCAAGGACAGCATTCGACAATGAGCAGTTCTTC.

Worth noting for this clonotype: Sequence at one end of the junction differs from germline and may be a read error. This rearrangement joins TRBV7-7 to TRBJ2-5; tentatively, D is TRBD2 (6 bases). Germline assignment: CDR1 SSHAT and CDR2 FNYEAQ (reference sequence). This CDR3 is built from 14 residues. The CDR3: CASSFAGYQETQYF. In nucleotides, the CDR3 is TGTGCTAGCAGCTTTGCGGGATATCAAGAGACCCAGTACTTC.

Concerning this clonotype: Relative to the germline gene, one junction end is altered; a read error may explain this. The CDR3 coding sequence is TGTGCCAGCAGCCAAGAAGGGAGCTCGGACTTC. This encodes CASSQEGSSDF. V is TRBV3-1 and J is TRBJ2-5, with D possibly matching TRBD2 (5 bases). The germline CDR1 and CDR2 sequences are LGHDT and YNNKEL (reference sequence). The CDR3 runs to 11 residues.

The chain uses TRBV9 and TRBJ2-5; weak D call: TRBD1 (5 bases). V was shortened by 0 bases and J by 5 bases, with 17 bases between the two germline ends. The CDR3 consists of 16 residues. The germline V gene encodes CDR1 SGDLS and CDR2 YYNGEE. CDR3 bases: TGTGCCAGCAGCGTAGCTGGGGCAGAATCGTGGGAGACCCAGTACTTC. It yields the protein CASSVAGAESWETQYF.

The chain carries TRBV7-2 and TRBJ2-5; no firm D call. The CDR3 extends over 14 amino acids. CDR1 is SGHTA, CDR2 FQGNSA, per germline. Deletions cut 5 bases from V and 2 bases from J, with 12 bases between. The CDR3 nucleotides read TGTGCCAGCAGCCTGGACGTCAGTCAAGAGACCCAGTACTTC. It yields the protein CASSLDVSQETQYF.

The chain employs TRBV9 and TRBJ1-1, with D maybe TRBD1 (5 bases). The V and J ends lost 3 bases and 4 bases respectively, with 13 bases between them. The CDR3 has 14 amino acids. Germline lookup yields CDR1 SGDLS and CDR2 YYNGEE. In DNA, the CDR3 is TGTGCCAGCAGCGGGGGACGGCGGTCCACTGAAGCTTTCTTT. As protein: CASSGGRRSTEAFF.

This chain uses TRBV7-9 with TRBJ2-7; D gene ambiguous. The CDR3 covers 13 residues. Trimming shortened V by 4 bases and J by 4 bases, and 11 bases separated the two germline ends. CDR1 is SEHNR and CDR2 is FQNEAQ in the germline V gene (reference sequence). The CDR3 protein is CASSSEVAYEQYF. CDR3 in DNA: TGTGCCAGCAGCTCAGAGGTAGCTTACGAGCAGTACTTC.

The genes are TRBV29-1 and TRBJ2-2; 7 bases agree with TRBD1. Germline values: CDR1 SQVTM, CDR2 ANQGSEA. V shed 7 bases and J 4 bases; nucleotides not matched to a gene: 15. The CDR3 totals 16 residues. The CDR3 is CSAGYSGTAVTGELFF. CDR3 DNA: TGCAGCGCTGGCTACTCCGGGACAGCGGTCACCGGGGAGCTGTTTTTT.

J is TRBJ1-5 and V is TRBV11-2, with D perhaps TRBD1 (5 bases). The V end lost 5 bases, the J end lost 11 bases, and 10 bases lay between the germline ends. CDR1 is SGHAT and CDR2 is FQNNGV in the germline V gene. The CDR3 totals 11 residues. CDR3 sequence: CASSGEGAQHF. The CDR3 region has the DNA TGTGCCAGCAGCGGGGAAGGGGCCCAGCATTTT.

The chain recombines TRBV10-3 with TRBJ2-5; 14 bases are a match to TRBD2. V lost 6 bases, J lost 2 bases, and 8 bases stayed unmatched. Germline CDR1 is ENHRY and CDR2 is SYGVKD. This CDR3 is built from 17 residues. CDR3 coding DNA: TGTGCCATCAGCCCCGGGACTAGCGGGAGAGGTCAAGAGACCCAGTACTTC. Translated: CAISPGTSGRGQETQYF.

This clonotype was found once. The CDR3 sequence: CSARAGTAGEQYF. CDR3 nucleotide sequence: TGCAGTGCTAGGGCGGGGACAGCGGGGGAGCAGTACTTC. The chain links TRBV20-1 to TRBJ2-7; D possibly matches TRBD1 or TRBD2 (7 bases each). The CDR3 length is 13 residues. CDR1 and CDR2 (germline): DFQATT, SNEGSKA (reference sequence). V lost 3 bases and J 7 bases, leaving 16 bases between the germline ends.

The chain has TRBV20-1 and TRBJ2-5, with 10 positions matching TRBD2. Germline loops: CDR1 DFQATT, CDR2 SNEGSKA (reference sequence). The junction had 6 bases not matched to a gene; V was cut back by 3 bases and J by 5 bases. The CDR3 runs to 14 residues. The CDR3 nucleotides are TGCAGTGCTAGGTGGGCTAGCGGGAGTGAGACCCAGTACTTC. It yields the protein CSARWASGSETQYF.

V is TRBV30 and J is TRBJ2-1; D may match TRBD1 or TRBD2 (5 bases each). The CDR3 covers 20 residues. Germline V gene sequence: CDR1 GTSNPN, CDR2 SVGIG (reference sequence). V was cut by 0 bases and J by 4 bases, with 28 bases left in between. CDR3 bases: TGTGCCTGGAGTGTACGGGGAAGGGGATTCGACGGCCCTACTTACAATGAGCAGTTCTTC. Amino acid sequence: CAWSVRGRGFDGPTYNEQFF.

This chain connects TRBV30 to TRBJ1-1; D possibly corresponds to TRBD1 (5 bases). Per germline, CDR1 GTSNPN and CDR2 SVGIG (reference sequence). CDR3 size: 12 residues. V was shortened by 3 bases and J by 2 bases, with 7 bases between the two germline ends. CDR3 coding DNA: TGTGCCTGGAGACAGGTTAACACTGAAGCTTTCTTT. Translating gives CAWRQVNTEAFF.

In its sample, this clonotype was seen once. The chain couples TRBV20-1 to TRBJ1-5, with 8 bases matching TRBD1. V gave up 0 bases and J gave up 5 bases; unmatched junction bases: 9. This CDR3 comprises 16 residues. Germline CDR1 DFQATT, CDR2 SNEGSKA (reference sequence). The CDR3 coding sequence is TGCAGTGCTAGAGATCCCATGACAGGGGCTGATCAGCCCCAGCATTTT. Translating it yields CSARDPMTGADQPQHF.

The CDR3 DNA reads TGCAGCGTTCTAGTGATGGGGAGCACAGATACGCAGTATTTT. Its protein product is CSVLVMGSTDTQYF. This chain uses TRBV29-1 with TRBJ2-3; no firm D call. Deletions cut 5 bases from V and 0 bases from J, with 12 bases between. The germline V gene has CDR1 SQVTM and CDR2 ANQGSEA. The CDR3 has 14 residues.

V is TRBV3-1 and J is TRBJ1-3; 7 bases are shared with TRBD1. The CDR3 contains 17 residues. Germline V gene sequence: CDR1 LGHDT, CDR2 YNNKEL (reference sequence). V lost 4 bases and J lost 2; bases outside the gene matches: 11. CDR3 amino acids: CASSRIQQGLAGNTIYF. DNA of the CDR3: TGTGCCAGCAGCCGGATTCAACAGGGGTTGGCTGGAAACACCATATATTTT.

This chain uses TRBV5-1 with TRBJ1-1; TRBD1 agrees at 8 bases. With V trimmed by 3 bases and J by 6 bases, 7 bases remained unmatched. Germline CDR1 and CDR2: SGHRS and YFSETQ. The CDR3 runs 14 residues. Here the CDR3 DNA reads TGCGCCAGCAGCTGGACAGGGAGGAGCGCTGAAGCTTTCTTT. Its translation is CASSWTGRSAEAFF.

Written as DNA, the CDR3 is TGCGCCAGCCCCCTCGGGGGACCGGAGCTAAAAAGGGACCAAGAGACCCAGTACTTC. It codes for CASPLGGPELKRDQETQYF. V usage is TRBV23-1 and J usage is TRBJ2-5; D possibly corresponds to TRBD2 (6 bases). TRBV23-1 is an ORF; its function is uncertain. Between the trimmed V and J ends, which lost 8 bases and 0 bases, there was a span of 28 bases. The CDR3 runs to 19 residues.

J is TRBJ2-7 and V is TRBV20-1; no clear D gene. V shed 0 bases and J shed 5 bases, with 17 bases lying between them. CDR3 size: 15 residues. Germline assignment: CDR1 DFQATT and CDR2 SNEGSKA (reference sequence). The CDR3 DNA is TGCAGTGCTAGAGATGCACCCTCCCCAGCTAACGAGCAGTACTTC. It specifies CSARDAPSPANEQYF.